The 10 T cell receptor beta chains below were found in one sample sequenced in a study of shared T cell receptors in the human thymus (dated by TCRdb to about 2021). Libraries were constructed by the immunoSEQ multiplex PCR assay. Held by TCRdb, this immuneACCESS table contains in-frame sequences only and omits some clones. Under half of the omission traces to an unresolved V gene where checked; the cause of the rest is unknown. Across this sample there are roughly 68,000 clones, with about 96% seen only once. The top ten constitute less than 0.04% of the sample. The sequenced sample consisted of thymocytes. These receptors came from a human donor.

The chain has TRBV7-2 and TRBJ2-1; D not resolved. Trimming took off 4 bases at V and 7 bases at J, with 17 bases between the two ends. Germline CDR1 is SGHTA and CDR2 is FQGNSA. The CDR3 sequence is 15 residues long. The CDR3 DNA sequence: TGTGCCAGCAGCTCCCACGTGACGGGTCCAAATGAGCAGTTCTTC. Its protein is CASSSHVTGPNEQFF.

The rearrangement links TRBV5-6 to TRBJ2-7, with TRBD2 matching over 13 bases. Germline loops: CDR1 SGHDT, CDR2 YYEEEE. This CDR3 is 18 amino acids long. V shed 0 bases, J shed 2 bases, and the junction held 8 bases outside the gene matches. In nucleotides, the CDR3 is TGTGCCAGCAGCTTGGTGGGGGGACTAGCGGGGCCTACCTACGAGCAGTACTTC. Residues: CASSLVGGLAGPTYEQYF.

This clone has only one observation. The chain has TRBV2 and TRBJ2-1, with D possibly matching TRBD2 (5 bases). Germline V lookup: CDR1 SNHLY, CDR2 FYNNEI. This CDR3 comprises 12 residues. Trimming pared 4 bases from V and 7 bases from J, leaving 8 bases between. The chain's CDR3 is CASSAGGNEQFF. The CDR3 region has the DNA TGTGCCAGCAGTGCGGGCGGGAATGAGCAGTTCTTC.

This clone has just one count. The chain uses TRBV12-5 and TRBJ1-3; 9 bases are a match to TRBD1. CDR3 length: 18 residues. J gave up 4 bases and V 7 bases, and 17 bases lay outside the gene matches. In germline, CDR1 is LGHNT, CDR2 FRNRAP. CDR3 in amino acids: CASVLRPGTGLDGNTIYF. DNA for the CDR3: TGTGCTAGTGTATTGAGACCCGGGACAGGGTTGGACGGAAACACCATATATTTT.

As regards this clone: A junction boundary mismatches the germline segment, possibly from a read error. V is TRBV6-1 and J is TRBJ2-7; D is perhaps TRBD2 (6 bases). The CDR3 consists of 15 residues. Germline values: CDR1 MNHNS, CDR2 SASEGT. This chain's CDR3 is CASKTESEGSYGQYF. CDR3 bases: TGTGCCAGCAAGACCGAATCGGAGGGCTCCTACGGGCAGTACTTC.

The chain joins TRBV4-3 to TRBJ1-3, with D tentatively TRBD1 (6 bases). CDR3 size: 19 residues. CDR1 and CDR2 (germline): LGHNA, YSLEER. V was cut by 1 base and J by 0 bases, with 19 bases left in between. The CDR3, as DNA: TGCGCCAGCAGCCAAGCTCCCTACCCTAACAGGGACTCTGGAAACACCATATATTTT. As protein: CASSQAPYPNRDSGNTIYF.

The chain carries TRBV9 and TRBJ2-7; maybe TRBD1 (5 bases). Germline V gene data show CDR1 as SGDLS and CDR2 as YYNGEE. The CDR3 consists of 16 residues. V shed 0 bases and J shed 3 bases, with 16 bases lying between them. The CDR3 here is CASSVGSSDIHYEQYF. DNA of the CDR3: TGTGCCAGCAGCGTAGGGTCGTCGGACATTCACTACGAGCAGTACTTC.

The chain joins TRBV4-3 to TRBJ2-3, with TRBD1 as a possible D gene (6 bases). Germline V gene lookup returns CDR1 LGHNA and CDR2 YSLEER. The CDR3 is made up of 15 amino acids. The V end lost 0 bases, the J end lost 2 bases, and 9 bases lay between the germline ends. The CDR3 DNA reads TGCGCCAGCAGCCAAGACAGGGGTAACACAGATACGCAGTATTTT. Protein sequence: CASSQDRGNTDTQYF.

This rearrangement joins TRBV10-2 to TRBJ2-3, with D possibly being TRBD2 (5 bases). In germline, CDR1 is WSHSY, CDR2 SAAADI. The CDR3 runs 14 residues. The V end lost 7 bases, the J end lost 0 bases, and 11 bases lay between the germline ends. The chain's CDR3 is CASTPRDSTDTQYF. CDR3 DNA sequence: TGCGCCAGCACTCCCCGGGATAGCACAGATACGCAGTATTTT.

The chain's CDR3 is CASSLALGQGAGDTQYF. CDR3 coding DNA: TGTGCCAGCAGTTTGGCGCTTGGTCAGGGGGCGGGAGATACGCAGTATTTT. The chain joins TRBV28 to TRBJ2-3; 8 nucleotides align to TRBD1. V trimming: 3 bases; J trimming: 5 bases; junction bases outside the gene matches: 13. The germline gives CDR1 MDHEN, CDR2 SYDVKM. The CDR3 is 17 amino acids.